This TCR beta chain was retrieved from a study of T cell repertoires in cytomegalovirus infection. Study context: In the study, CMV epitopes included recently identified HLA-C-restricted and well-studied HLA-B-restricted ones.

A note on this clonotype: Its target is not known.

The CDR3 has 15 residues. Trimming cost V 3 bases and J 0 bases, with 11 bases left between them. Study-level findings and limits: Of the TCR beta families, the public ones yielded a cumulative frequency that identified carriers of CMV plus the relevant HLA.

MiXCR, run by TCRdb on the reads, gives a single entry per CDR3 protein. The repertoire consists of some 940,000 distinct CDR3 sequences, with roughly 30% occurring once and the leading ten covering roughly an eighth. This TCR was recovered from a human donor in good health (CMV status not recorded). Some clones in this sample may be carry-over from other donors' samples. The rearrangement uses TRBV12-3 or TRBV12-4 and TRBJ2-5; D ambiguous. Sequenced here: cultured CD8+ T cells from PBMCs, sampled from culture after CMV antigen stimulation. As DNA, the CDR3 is TGTGCCAGCAGTTTTACCGCAGGATACCAAGAGACCCAGTACTTC. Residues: CASSFTAGYQETQYF.